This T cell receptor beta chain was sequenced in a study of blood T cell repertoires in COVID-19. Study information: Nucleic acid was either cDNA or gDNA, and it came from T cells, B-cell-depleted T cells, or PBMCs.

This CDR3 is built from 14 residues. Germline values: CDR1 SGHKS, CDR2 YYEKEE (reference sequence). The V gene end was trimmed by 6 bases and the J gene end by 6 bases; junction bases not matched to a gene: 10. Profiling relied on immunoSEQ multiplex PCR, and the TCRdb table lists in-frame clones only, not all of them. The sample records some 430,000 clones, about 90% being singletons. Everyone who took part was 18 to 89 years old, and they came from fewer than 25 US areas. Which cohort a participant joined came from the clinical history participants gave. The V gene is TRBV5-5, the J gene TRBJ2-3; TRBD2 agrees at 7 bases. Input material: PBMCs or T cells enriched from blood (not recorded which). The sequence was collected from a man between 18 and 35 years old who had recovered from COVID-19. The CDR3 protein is CASTLGGWADTQYF. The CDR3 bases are TGTGCCAGCACTTTGGGAGGGTGGGCGGATACGCAGTATTTT.